A selection of T cell receptor beta chains follows, all from one sample in a study of patients and donors after allogeneic stem cell transplantation. TCRdb fed the RT-PCR reads into MiXCR, producing one record per CDR3 protein. The sample lists 150,000 to 250,000 distinct CDR3 sequences, around two fifths occurring once. The sequencing input was blood, either unsorted or a sorted T cell fraction (not recorded which). The receptors were gathered from a human donor who was either an allogeneic HSCT recipient or a stem cell or donor lymphocyte infusion donor (not recorded which). It is not recorded whose cells these are; they may come from a transplant donor. The CDR3 runs from the conserved cysteine through the conserved F or W. The D gene is left open where the match is weak. Clone sizes are given selectively: once, few, many, or a class where the clone is expanded.

NA | TRBJ1-5 | few | TRBV27 | TGTGCCAGCAGTTTTAGCAGGGGATCGGGCAATCAGCCCCAGCATTTT | CASSFSRGSGNQPQHF
NA | TRBJ2-5 | few | TRBV29-1 | TGCAGCCCGCAGACAGGAAGAAAGACCCAGTACTTC | CSPQTGRKTQYF
NA | TRBJ1-1 | many | TRBV5-1 | TGCGCCAGCAGCTTGGGACAGATGAACACTGAAGCTTTCTTT | CASSLGQMNTEAFF
NA | TRBJ2-2 | NA | TRBV12-3/TRBV12-4 | TGTGCCAGCAGTTTTGGCGCCGGGGAGCTGTTTTTT | CASSFGAGELFF
NA | TRBJ1-6 | NA | TRBV6-5 | TGTGCCAGCAGGACCTCGGACAGCTCTATCAATTCACCCCTCCACTTT | CASRTSDSSINSPLHF
TRBD2 | TRBJ2-5 | few | TRBV12-3/TRBV12-4 | TGTGCCAGCAGTTTAAGTTCAGGACTAGCGGCGGAGACCCAGTACTTC | CASSLSSGLAAETQYF
TRBD2 | TRBJ2-2 | few | TRBV10-3 | TGTGCCATCAAAGATCCGGGACTAGCGGGACTCACCGGGGAGCTGTTTTTT | CAIKDPGLAGLTGELFF
NA | TRBJ2-5 | few | TRBV4-3 | TGCGCCAGCAGCCAGTCGCAGACTCAAGAGACCCAGTACTTC | CASSQSQTQETQYF
NA | TRBJ1-4 | once | TRBV7-9 | TGTGCCAGCAGCTTAAGGGGAGATGAAAAACTGTTTTTT | CASSLRGDEKLFF
NA | TRBJ1-1 | NA | TRBV12-3/TRBV12-4 | TGTGCCAGCAGTTTCCCGACAGTGAACACTGAAGCTTTCTTT | CASSFPTVNTEAFF
NA | TRBJ1-6 | NA | TRBV4-3 | TGCGCCAGCAGCCAAGATAGGGTGAATTCACCCCTCCACTTT | CASSQDRVNSPLHF
NA | TRBJ2-3 | NA | TRBV5-1 | TGCGCCAGCAGCTTGGGGGCAGCGCACATGGATACGCAGTATTTT | CASSLGAAHMDTQYF
TRBD2 | TRBJ2-2 | once | TRBV4-3 | TGCGCCAGCAGCCAAGTCCCGGGGGGAACGGCCACCGGGGAGCTGTTTTTT | CASSQVPGGTATGELFF
NA | TRBJ1-2 | NA | TRBV12-3/TRBV12-4 | TGTGCCAGCAGTTTAGGGAACAGCCTGGACTATGGCTACACCTTC | CASSLGNSLDYGYTF
NA | TRBJ2-2 | once | TRBV18 | TGTGCCAGCTCACCGGTCACCTCGAACAGCGGGGAGCTGTTTTTT | CASSPVTSNSGELFF